The T cell receptor beta chain under discussion was sequenced for a study of sequential checkpoint blockade in melanoma. The table came from immunoSEQ multiplex PCR; TCRdb's copy has only in-frame clones and leaves some out. The table records fewer than 45,000 clones, 86% of them present only once. The germline V gene encodes CDR1 SGHDT and CDR2 YYEEEE. The CDR3 has 16 amino acids. Trimming pared 0 bases from V and 6 bases from J, leaving 18 bases between. Stated treatment: randomized to nivolumab then ipilimumab (arm A) or the reverse (arm B). This specimen consisted of CD8+ T cells sorted from blood (inferred from file names), obtained from a patient given nivolumab and ipilimumab in sequence. The chain carries TRBV5-6 and TRBJ1-2, with TRBD1 as a possible D gene (5 bases). This TCR derives from a human donor with melanoma. The CDR3 nucleotides read TGTGCCAGCAGCTTGGTAAGGGGCCCGCGAGGAGATGGCTACACCTTC. Amino acids: CASSLVRGPRGDGYTF.